A selection of T cell receptor beta chains follows, all from one sample in a study of low-dose radiotherapy and immunotherapy resistance in tumors. MiXCR was run by TCRdb on the reads, yielding one entry per CDR3 protein. The sample has around 84,000 distinct CDR3 sequences; about a sixth are singletons. The material was PBMCs, obtained after low-dose radiotherapy plus immunotherapy. Every receptor here comes from a male donor with prostate cancer. CDR3s include the opening cysteine and the closing phenylalanine or tryptophan. D genes are given only for firm matches. The listing skips clone size in some rows; elsewhere it reads once, few, many or a size class.

clone_size: -
v_call: TRBV28
d_call: -
j_call: TRBJ2-7
cdr3_nt: TGTGCCAGCAGTTGGCGGGCCTACAACTCCTACGAGCAGTACTTC
cdr3_aa: CASSWRAYNSYEQYF

clone_size: many
v_call: TRBV6-2/TRBV6-3
d_call: -
j_call: TRBJ2-5
cdr3_nt: TGTGCCAGCAGTTACGGGCAGACCCAGTACTTC
cdr3_aa: CASSYGQTQYF

clone_size: many
v_call: TRBV12-3/TRBV12-4
d_call: -
j_call: TRBJ1-1
cdr3_nt: TGTGCCAGCAGTTTAGGGGGGCGCAGAACTGAAGCTTTCTTT
cdr3_aa: CASSLGGRRTEAFF

clone_size: many
v_call: TRBV5-4
d_call: TRBD1
j_call: TRBJ2-2
cdr3_nt: TGTGCCAGCAGCGGGACAGGGGGAACCGGGGAGCTGTTTTTT
cdr3_aa: CASSGTGGTGELFF

clone_size: many
v_call: TRBV6-2/TRBV6-3
d_call: -
j_call: TRBJ2-3
cdr3_nt: TGTGCCAGCAGGGAACGAGGCGGGAAGACAGATACGCAGTATTTT
cdr3_aa: CASRERGGKTDTQYF

clone_size: many
v_call: TRBV11-2
d_call: -
j_call: TRBJ2-3
cdr3_nt: TGTGCCACCGCGTCTCGGCGCAGCACAGATACGCAGTATTTT
cdr3_aa: CATASRRSTDTQYF

clone_size: many
v_call: TRBV12-3/TRBV12-4
d_call: -
j_call: TRBJ2-7
cdr3_nt: TGTGCCAGCAGTGTAGATGGGGGTTCCTACGAGCAGTACTTC
cdr3_aa: CASSVDGGSYEQYF

clone_size: many
v_call: TRBV4-3
d_call: -
j_call: TRBJ1-6
cdr3_nt: TGCGCCAGCAGCCAAGTGGGGTCTAATTCACCCCTCCACTTT
cdr3_aa: CASSQVGSNSPLHF

clone_size: -
v_call: TRBV5-1
d_call: TRBD1
j_call: TRBJ1-2
cdr3_nt: TGCGCCAGCAGCCCTACCAGGGGGAAGAGTGGCTACACCTTC
cdr3_aa: CASSPTRGKSGYTF

clone_size: many
v_call: TRBV30
d_call: -
j_call: TRBJ2-3
cdr3_nt: TGTGCCTGGAGCCCCGGGGGCGCGGGGACATCAGATACGCAGTATTTT
cdr3_aa: CAWSPGGAGTSDTQYF

clone_size: many
v_call: TRBV29-1
d_call: -
j_call: TRBJ2-1
cdr3_nt: TGCAGCGTTGAAGGGGACGGATTTTACAATGAGCAGTTCTTC
cdr3_aa: CSVEGDGFYNEQFF

clone_size: medium-sized
v_call: TRBV29-1
d_call: -
j_call: TRBJ2-5
cdr3_nt: TGCAGCGCTGGGACCCCCGAGATGGAGACCCAGTACTTC
cdr3_aa: CSAGTPEMETQYF

clone_size: many
v_call: TRBV28
d_call: -
j_call: TRBJ1-5
cdr3_nt: TGTGCCAGCAGGGGCAGCAATCAGCCCCAGCATTTT
cdr3_aa: CASRGSNQPQHF

clone_size: many
v_call: TRBV4-1
d_call: TRBD1
j_call: TRBJ2-7
cdr3_nt: TGCGCCAGCAGCCAAGCGACAGGGGGCCTCTACGAGCAGTACTTC
cdr3_aa: CASSQATGGLYEQYF

clone_size: many
v_call: TRBV21-1
d_call: -
j_call: TRBJ2-5
cdr3_nt: TGTGCCAGCAGCAAAGTTCGGGGATTGGACAGGGGAGAGACCCAGTACTTC
cdr3_aa: CASSKVRGLDRGETQYF

clone_size: many
v_call: TRBV20-1
d_call: -
j_call: TRBJ2-1
cdr3_nt: TGCAGTGCTAGAGCCCTGGGGGGCGGGACATACAATGAGCAGTTCTTC
cdr3_aa: CSARALGGGTYNEQFF

clone_size: many
v_call: TRBV5-1
d_call: TRBD2
j_call: TRBJ2-5
cdr3_nt: TGCGCCAGCAGCCTAGGGACTAGCGGGAGTTATGAGACCCAGTACTTC
cdr3_aa: CASSLGTSGSYETQYF

clone_size: many
v_call: TRBV7-3
d_call: -
j_call: TRBJ2-5
cdr3_nt: TGTGCCAGCAGCGTACAGGGGGGGGAGACCCAGTACTTC
cdr3_aa: CASSVQGGETQYF

clone_size: many
v_call: TRBV20-1
d_call: TRBD2
j_call: TRBJ2-1
cdr3_nt: TGCAGTGCTAGAGTTAACGGACTAGCGGGGGGACACAATGAGCAGTTCTTC
cdr3_aa: CSARVNGLAGGHNEQFF